A single sample is the source of the 8 T cell receptor beta chains below, sequenced in a study of T cell repertoires in cytomegalovirus infection. From the reads, TCRdb called clonotypes with MiXCR, one entry per CDR3 protein. The table shows approximately 490,000 distinct CDR3 sequences, with approximately 11% occurring only once. Input material: PBMCs. Source of these receptors: a human donor in good health (CMV status not recorded). Some clones in this sample may be carry-over from other donors' samples.

This clonotype was picked up a small number of times. The chain uses TRBV14 and TRBJ2-2, with D perhaps TRBD1 or TRBD2 (5 bases each). Trimming shortened V by 3 bases and J by 5 bases, and 13 bases separated the two germline ends. This CDR3 comprises 15 residues. Germline V lookup: CDR1 SGHDN, CDR2 FVKESK. The CDR3 is CASSHRDRGTGELFF. Here the CDR3 DNA reads TGTGCCAGCAGCCACCGGGACCGGGGTACCGGGGAGCTGTTTTTT.

This chain connects TRBV7-6 to TRBJ2-7; 9 positions agree with TRBD1. V was pared by 5 bases and J by 6 bases, with 8 bases of the junction left unmatched. Germline V gene data show CDR1 as SGHVS and CDR2 as FNYEAQ. The CDR3 extends over 14 amino acids. CDR3: CASSATGTGSEQYF. Written as DNA, the CDR3 is TGTGCCAGCAGCGCCACCGGGACAGGGAGCGAGCAGTACTTC.

This clonotype was seen at least ten times. This chain uses TRBV7-7 with TRBJ1-3, with TRBD1 matching over 8 bases. In germline, CDR1 is SSHAT, CDR2 FNYEAQ (reference sequence). The CDR3 has 15 residues. V lost 5 bases to trimming and J lost 0 bases; unmatched junction nucleotides: 3. The CDR3 coding sequence is TGTGCCAGCAGCCCAGGGGGCCTCTCTGGAAACACCATATATTTT. This sequence encodes CASSPGGLSGNTIYF.

At least ten counts were recorded for this clonotype. The chain has TRBV19 and TRBJ2-6; D gene uncertain. The CDR3 totals 16 residues. The germline CDR1 and CDR2 sequences are LNHDA and SQIVND (reference sequence). Trimming took off 7 bases at V and 0 bases at J, with 13 bases between the two ends. CDR3 sequence: CASNTGDLSGANVLTF. The DNA for the CDR3 is TGTGCCAGTAATACCGGCGATCTCTCTGGGGCCAACGTCCTGACTTTC.

This clonotype was counted only a few times. The rearrangement links TRBV23-1 to TRBJ1-5; the match to TRBD1 covers 7 bases. TRBV23-1 carries the ORF label, with uncertain function. After removal of 3 bases from V and 2 bases from J, the junction contained 7 bases not matched to a gene. The CDR3 totals 16 residues. CDR3 DNA sequence: TGCGCCAGCAGTCAGCAAGGGGGCACGGGCAATCAGCCCCAGCATTTT. Protein sequence: CASSQQGGTGNQPQHF.

In its sample, this clonotype was seen many times. The chain joins TRBV11-2 to TRBJ2-1, with 9 bases aligning to TRBD2. Trimming removed 6 bases from V and 0 bases from J; junction bases left unmatched: 15. There are 19 residues in the CDR3. Germline assignment: CDR1 SGHAT and CDR2 FQNNGV. In nucleotides, the CDR3 is TGTGCCAGCAGACGACCCCCTCGCGGGAGGGCCCACTCCTACAATGAGCAGTTCTTC. Translation: CASRRPPRGRAHSYNEQFF.

This clonotype was seen many times. The J gene is TRBJ1-5, the V gene TRBV5-1; no reliable D call. Trimming removed 0 bases from V and 4 bases from J, with 8 bases in between. Per the germline V gene, CDR1 is SGHRS and CDR2 is YFSETQ. This CDR3 contains 14 residues. CDR3 in DNA: TGCGCCAGCAGCTTGGAAGGGCTGAATCAGCCCCAGCATTTT. Translation gives CASSLEGLNQPQHF. Variable domain in full (rest from reference TRBV5-1 and TRBJ1-5): KAGVTQTPRYLIKTRGQQVTLSCSPISGHRSVSWYQQTPGQGLQFLFEYFSETQRNKGNFPGRFSGRQFSNSRSEMNVSTLELGDSALYLCASSLEGLNQPQHFGDGTRLSIL.

This sequence joins TRBV7-8 and TRBJ1-1; D is ambiguous. The CDR3 has 13 residues. V gave up 4 bases and J gave up 11 bases, with 17 bases separating them. Per the germline V gene, CDR1 is SGHVS and CDR2 is FQNEAQ. In nucleotides, the CDR3 is TGTGCCAGCAGCTCCTGGAGGTCCCTGGCCGCTTTCTTT. It translates to CASSSWRSLAAFF.